A selection of T cell receptor beta chains follows, all from one sample in a study of T cell responses to AZD1222 COVID-19 vaccine. TCRdb keeps only in-frame clones here, not all; method: immunoSEQ multiplex PCR. Of more than 75,000 clones in the sample, roughly nine tenths were seen once. Sequencing used peripheral blood, obtained on day 0 of AZD1222 vaccination. The receptors originated from an adult in good health. CDR3s include the opening cysteine and the closing phenylalanine or tryptophan. Fields, in order: D gene, V gene, CDR3 length, J gene, CDR3 protein. D genes are given only for firm matches.

NA,TRBV14,14,TRBJ1-1,CASSHLSVNTEAFF
TRBD1,TRBV7-9,16,TRBJ2-7,CASSIPPGQVNYEQYF
TRBD1,TRBV7-9,17,TRBJ2-3,CASSFWTGTGFADTQYF
TRBD1,TRBV5-1,16,TRBJ1-1,CASSFGPGTGSTEAFF
NA,TRBV7-3,14,TRBJ1-6,CASSLTGSNSPLHF
NA,TRBV11-2,15,TRBJ1-2,CASSSPQGAINGYTF
NA,TRBV2,13,TRBJ2-1,CASSGGRYNEQFF
NA,TRBV30,15,TRBJ2-7,CAWSVPGIGRNEQYF
TRBD1,TRBV10-1,13,TRBJ1-4,CASSGGTGEKLFF
NA,TRBV2,12,TRBJ1-1,CASRAGNREAFF
NA,TRBV12-3/TRBV12-4,12,TRBJ1-2,CASSPDHYGYTF
NA,TRBV7-2,14,TRBJ1-2,CASSTPGGFWGYIF
NA,TRBV7-8,16,TRBJ1-3,CASSFGVRANGNTIYF
TRBD1,TRBV7-2,16,TRBJ2-7,CASSLVGAGGAYEQYF
NA,TRBV18,16,TRBJ1-1,CASSPQGSLLNTEAFF
NA,TRBV30,13,TRBJ1-2,CAWSRGANYGYTF
NA,TRBV6-5,15,TRBJ2-1,CASSYSGLGYNEQFF
TRBD2,TRBV27,17,TRBJ2-1,CASSPPRTSGGANEQFF
NA,TRBV30,14,TRBJ1-2,CAWSLLGGEYGYTF
NA,TRBV5-6,15,TRBJ1-4,CASSPLEGSNEKLFF
NA,TRBV30,17,TRBJ1-1,CAWSVLGGKKLNTEAFF
TRBD1,TRBV18,17,TRBJ1-1,CASSPPRTGQGITEAFF
NA,TRBV6-5,13,TRBJ1-2,CASSPGADHGYTF
TRBD2,TRBV3-1/TRBV3-2,14,TRBJ2-5,CASSLTGGLKTQYF
NA,TRBV19,15,TRBJ2-7,CASSIPGSGAYEQYF
TRBD1,TRBV28,14,TRBJ1-4,CASNKGRGQEKLFF
TRBD2,TRBV23-1,16,TRBJ2-5,CASSQLIAGAQETQYF
NA,TRBV18,14,TRBJ1-1,CASSSQGGDTEAFF
NA,TRBV30,15,TRBJ2-3,CAWSGRGRGPDTQYF
TRBD1,TRBV19,16,TRBJ2-2,CASTPNRGERAGELFF
NA,TRBV13,13,TRBJ2-5,CASSLASQETQYF
TRBD2,TRBV10-3,15,TRBJ2-5,CAISDPSGGQETQYF
TRBD1,TRBV25-1,16,TRBJ1-1,CASSGRQGFISTEAFF
NA,TRBV9,15,TRBJ1-6,CASSVDIGNNSPLHF
NA,TRBV27,15,TRBJ1-6,CASSPRKGPNSPLHF
NA,TRBV29-1,12,TRBJ1-2,CSGPGGPDGYTF
TRBD2,TRBV14,15,TRBJ2-3,CASGLAGAYTDTQYF
TRBD1,TRBV18,19,TRBJ1-6,CASSPNLGGAGTYNSPLHF